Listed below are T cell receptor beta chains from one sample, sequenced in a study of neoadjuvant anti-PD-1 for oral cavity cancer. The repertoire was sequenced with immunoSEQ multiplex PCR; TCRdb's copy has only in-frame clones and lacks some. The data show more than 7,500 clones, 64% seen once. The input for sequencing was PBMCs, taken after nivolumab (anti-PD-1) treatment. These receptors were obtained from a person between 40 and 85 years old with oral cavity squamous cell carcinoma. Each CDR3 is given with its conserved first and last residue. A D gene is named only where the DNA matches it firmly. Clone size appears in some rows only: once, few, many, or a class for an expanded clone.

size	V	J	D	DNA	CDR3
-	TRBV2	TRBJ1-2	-	TGTGCCAGCAGAAAACAGGGTAATGGCCACACCTTC	CASRKQGNGHTF
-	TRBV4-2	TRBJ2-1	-	TGTGCCAGCAGCCAAGTTGAGGCTAGTGGTTCCAATGAGCAGTTCTTC	CASSQVEASGSNEQFF
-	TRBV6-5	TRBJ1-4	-	TGTGCCAGCAGTTACAGGGTGACCACAACTAATGAAAAACTGTTTTTT	CASSYRVTTTNEKLFF
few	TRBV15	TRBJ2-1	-	TGTGCCACCAGCAGAGATGGGAGGAATGAGCAGTTCTTC	CATSRDGRNEQFF
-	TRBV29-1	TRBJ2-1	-	TGCAGCGTTACCCCCCGTACGAAGCAGTTCTTC	CSVTPRTKQFF
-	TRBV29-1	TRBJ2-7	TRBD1	TGCAGCGTTAAGACAGGGTCCCACGAGCAGTACTTC	CSVKTGSHEQYF
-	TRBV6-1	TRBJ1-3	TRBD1	TGTGCCAGCAGTGACACAGGGGACTCTGGAAACACCATATATTTT	CASSDTGDSGNTIYF
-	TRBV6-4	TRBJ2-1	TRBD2	TGTGCCAGCAGTGACTCGGGGACTAGGAGCCACAATGAGCAGTTCTTC	CASSDSGTRSHNEQFF
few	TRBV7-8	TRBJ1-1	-	TGTGCCAGCAGCTCCATCAGGGGACCCAACACTGAAGCTTTCTTT	CASSSIRGPNTEAFF
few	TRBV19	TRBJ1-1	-	TGTGCCAGCTGCAGGGTGAACACTGAAGCTTTCTTT	CASCRVNTEAFF
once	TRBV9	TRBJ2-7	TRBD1	TGTGCCAGCAGCGTAGGATTAGACAGGGGGCGAGAGCAGTACTTC	CASSVGLDRGREQYF
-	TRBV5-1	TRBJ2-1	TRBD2	TGCGCCAGCAGCTGGCTAACTAGCGGGGGGGCATATGAGCAGTTCTTC	CASSWLTSGGAYEQFF
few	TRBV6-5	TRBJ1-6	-	TGTGCCAGCAGACCTATTGGTTCACCCCTCCACTTT	CASRPIGSPLHF
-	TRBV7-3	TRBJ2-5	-	TGTGCCAGCAGCTCCGGTCGAATTCCGGGGGAGACCCAGTACTTC	CASSSGRIPGETQYF